A selection of T cell receptor beta chains follows, all from one sample in a study of CD8 T cells in Susac syndrome. TCRdb independently ran MiXCR on the immunoSEQ multiplex PCR reads; one entry per CDR3 protein. The sample lists about 110,000 distinct CDR3 sequences; roughly 96% were seen once. Sequenced input: CD4+ T cells from PBMCs. The receptors derive from a human donor in good health. CDR3s include the opening cysteine and the closing phenylalanine or tryptophan. The D gene is left open where the match is weak.

V	J	D	CDR3
TRBV28	TRBJ2-3	TRBD2	CASSLPGGIDTQYF
TRBV6-1	TRBJ2-1	NA	CASSGMTVEQFF
TRBV19	TRBJ1-5	NA	CASNMRNGQPQHF
TRBV7-6	TRBJ2-5	TRBD1	CATRPGTGKETQYF
TRBV27	TRBJ2-7	TRBD1	CASSSGQGSYEQYF
TRBV12-3/TRBV12-4	TRBJ2-7	NA	CASSKSQGSSYEQYF
TRBV9	TRBJ1-1	NA	CASSPERTGRNTEAFF
TRBV3-1	TRBJ1-6	NA	CASSQVSYNSPLHF
TRBV29-1	TRBJ2-1	NA	CSVAYSAGVMAEQFF
TRBV25-1	TRBJ2-3	NA	CASGPTSTDTQYF
TRBV2	TRBJ1-5	TRBD1	CASSERQGNQPQHF
TRBV28	TRBJ2-7	NA	CASSPISPSSYEQYF
TRBV5-1	TRBJ1-1	NA	CASRSGAGAAFF
TRBV19	TRBJ1-2	TRBD1	CASSEGGANGYTF
TRBV28	TRBJ1-2	NA	CASSPPDNYGYTF
TRBV7-2	TRBJ2-7	NA	CASSLVLSAYEQYF
TRBV5-1	TRBJ2-3	NA	CASSLGTPRLSTDTQYF
TRBV6-2/TRBV6-3	TRBJ2-6	TRBD1	CASSYPGQFSGANVLTF
TRBV20-1	TRBJ1-2	TRBD1	CSAPDRGYGYTF
TRBV20-1	TRBJ1-1	NA	CSAYRSGSEAFF
TRBV12-5	TRBJ2-3	NA	CASGAPGGWQYF
TRBV9	TRBJ2-3	NA	CASSVVTGPTDTQYF
TRBV7-2	TRBJ2-2	NA	CASSLSLTGELFF
TRBV2	TRBJ2-7	NA	CASSEPKWTDSYEQYF
TRBV24-1	TRBJ2-2	TRBD2	CATSDPHTSVRTGELFF
TRBV29-1	TRBJ2-1	NA	CSVEDVDEQFF
TRBV20-1	TRBJ2-3	NA	CSARGSPRSTDTQYF
TRBV20-1	TRBJ2-3	TRBD1	CSARDQGRGHWADTQYF
TRBV6-6	TRBJ2-5	NA	CASGRRDTINKETQYF
TRBV20-1	TRBJ2-1	NA	CSASPGSRGNEQFF
TRBV11-2	TRBJ2-3	NA	CASITGKTSTDTQYF
TRBV7-7	TRBJ2-7	NA	CASSLDQGLSEQYF
TRBV10-3	TRBJ2-2	NA	CAISGTGHGTGELFF
TRBV3-1	TRBJ2-2	TRBD1	CASSRGQGYGELFF
TRBV7-9	TRBJ2-3	NA	CASRKEGTVSTDTQYF
TRBV18	TRBJ1-1	NA	CASSPPRERNPEAFF
TRBV27	TRBJ1-3	TRBD1	CASSLSGRQGDTIYF
TRBV12-3/TRBV12-4	TRBJ2-7	NA	CASSLSGSSYEQYF
TRBV25-1	TRBJ2-2	NA	CASSDHGGTGELFF
TRBV7-9	TRBJ1-1	NA	CASSTLGAGSNTEAFF
TRBV4-2	TRBJ1-1	NA	CASKRQVDNTEAFF
TRBV2	TRBJ1-6	NA	CASSLTGNSPLHF
TRBV20-1	TRBJ2-3	TRBD1	CSAKGGQPSTDTQYF